This T cell receptor (beta chain) was observed in a study of technical replicates of blood from several donors. Data came from immunoSEQ multiplex PCR; TCRdb stores just in-frame clones and leaves some out. The data contain about 75,000 clones, about 97% of them singletons. The CDR3 contains 13 residues. V shed 8 bases and J 4 bases; nucleotides not matched to a gene: 6. In germline, CDR1 is SGHVS, CDR2 FQNEAQ. The receptor was isolated from a human donor in good health. This chain connects TRBV7-8 to TRBJ2-5; 8 bases line up with TRBD1. Sequenced material: T cells isolated from PBMCs. The CDR3 DNA follows: TGTGCCAGCGCAGACAGGGGAATAGAGACCCAGTACTTC. This translates into CASADRGIETQYF.